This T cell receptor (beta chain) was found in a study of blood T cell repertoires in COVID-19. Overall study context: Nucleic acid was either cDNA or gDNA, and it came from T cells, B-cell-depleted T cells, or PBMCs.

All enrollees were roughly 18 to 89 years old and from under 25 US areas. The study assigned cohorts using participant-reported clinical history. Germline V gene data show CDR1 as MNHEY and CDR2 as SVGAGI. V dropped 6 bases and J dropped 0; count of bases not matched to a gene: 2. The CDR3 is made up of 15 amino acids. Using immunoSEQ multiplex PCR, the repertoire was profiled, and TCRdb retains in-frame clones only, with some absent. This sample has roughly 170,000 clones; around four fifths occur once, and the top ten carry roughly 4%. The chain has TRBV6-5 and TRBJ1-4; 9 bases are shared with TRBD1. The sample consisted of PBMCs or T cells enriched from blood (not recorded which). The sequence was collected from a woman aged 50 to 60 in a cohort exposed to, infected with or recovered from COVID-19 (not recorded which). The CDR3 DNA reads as TGTGCCAGCAGGGACAGGGGCGCAACTAATGAAAAACTGTTTTTT. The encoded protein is CASRDRGATNEKLFF.